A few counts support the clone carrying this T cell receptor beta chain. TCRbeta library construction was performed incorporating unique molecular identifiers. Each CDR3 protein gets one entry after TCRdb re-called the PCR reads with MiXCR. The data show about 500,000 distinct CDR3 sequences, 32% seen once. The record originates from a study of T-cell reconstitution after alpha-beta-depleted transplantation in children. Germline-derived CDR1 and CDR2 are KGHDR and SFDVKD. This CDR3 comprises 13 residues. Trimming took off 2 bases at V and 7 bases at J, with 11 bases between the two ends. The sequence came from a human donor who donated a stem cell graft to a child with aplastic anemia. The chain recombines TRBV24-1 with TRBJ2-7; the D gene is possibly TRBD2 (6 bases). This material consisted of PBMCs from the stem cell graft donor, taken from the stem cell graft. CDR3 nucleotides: TGTGCCACCAGTGATTCCCCGGGGGAAGAGCAGTACTTC. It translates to CATSDSPGEEQYF.